This TCR beta chain originates from a study of T cell responses to AZD1222 COVID-19 vaccine. Findings and caveats of the study: Regions 160-218 and 743-854 held dominance among vaccine-associated CD4 TCRs, which spanned spike. Unmutated variant regions are reportedly the target of nearly half of TCRs that are spike-specific. It was only a handful of AZD1222 recipients who were seropositive at baseline.

Looked up from germline, CDR1 is SGHVS and CDR2 is FNYEAQ. The CDR3 is 17 residues long. J lost 8 bases, V lost 5 bases, and 13 bases had no gene match. Of note for this clone: Its antigen is not known.

This table comes from immunoSEQ multiplex PCR, and its TCRdb copy is limited to in-frame clones, with some not included. The data show 170,000 or so clones, about nine tenths seen once. Sequences were derived from peripheral blood, sampled on day 0 of AZD1222 vaccination. This receptor was taken from an adult in good health. The chain combines TRBV7-6 with TRBJ1-6, with 9 bases fitting TRBD1. The CDR3 DNA sequence: TGTGCCAGCAGCCCGCGATTGGGGACAGGGTTACATTCACCCCTCCACTTT. Translated, it gives CASSPRLGTGLHSPLHF.